Below are 13 T cell receptor beta chains sequenced from a single sample in a study of blood T cell repertoires in COVID-19. Only in-frame clones appear in the TCRdb table, and some are missing; sequencing was by immunoSEQ multiplex PCR. The sample contains 100,000 to 150,000 clones, approximately 90% of which appear only once. Input material: peripheral blood. The receptors derive from a man aged 45-65 years with active or convalescent COVID-19.

Of note for this clone: Distinct nucleotide sequences in the sample also encode this CDR3. The chain employs TRBV9 and TRBJ2-3; the match to TRBD2 covers 8 bases. The CDR3 covers 12 residues. J lost 6 bases, V lost 4 bases, and 1 base had no gene match. Germline values: CDR1 SGDLS, CDR2 YYNGEE. The DNA of the CDR3 is TGTGCCAGCAGCTTAGCGGGGGATACGCAGTATTTT. Encoded protein: CASSLAGDTQYF.

The CDR3 sequence: CASSPGGFTDTQYF. The DNA for the CDR3 is TGTGCCAGCTCACCAGGAGGATTTACAGATACGCAGTATTTT. The chain recombines TRBV18 with TRBJ2-3, with TRBD2 as a possible D gene (5 bases). The V end lost 2 bases, the J end lost 3 bases, and 9 bases lay between the germline ends. There are 14 residues in the CDR3. Germline loops: CDR1 KGHSH, CDR2 LQKENI. The variable domain in full, with the rest retrieved from reference TRBV18 and TRBJ2-3, is NAGVMQNPRHLVRRRGQEARLRCSPMKGHSHVYWYRQLPEEGLKFMVYLQKENIIDESGMPKERFSAEFPKEGPSILRIQQVVRGDSAAYFCASSPGGFTDTQYFGPGTRLTVL.

This chain links TRBV7-8 with TRBJ1-1, with D perhaps TRBD1 (5 bases). This CDR3 is built from 16 residues. The V and J ends lost 5 bases and 1 base respectively, with 17 bases between them. Germline CDR1 SGHVS, CDR2 FQNEAQ. DNA for the CDR3: TGTGCCAGCAGCCGAGGGGCTGCCGACGGGAACACTGAAGCTTTCTTT. This gives the protein CASSRGAADGNTEAFF.

The rearrangement uses TRBV6-5 and TRBJ1-1, with D possibly TRBD1 on 6 matching bases. Between the trimmed V and J ends, which lost 0 bases and 1 base, there was a span of 9 bases. The length of the CDR3 is 15 residues. Germline V gene sequence: CDR1 MNHEY, CDR2 SVGAGI. The CDR3 region has the DNA TGTGCCAGCAGTTACTCGCAGGGGCGGAACACTGAAGCTTTCTTT. Translating it yields CASSYSQGRNTEAFF.

The chain combines TRBV11-3 with TRBJ2-1, with 8 bases identical to TRBD1. The trim removed 1 base at V and 8 bases at J, leaving 7 bases unmatched. The CDR3 loop spans 15 amino acids. From germline, CDR1 is SGHNT and CDR2 YENEEA. Here the CDR3 reads CASSLGQGKYYEQFF. The CDR3 DNA follows: TGTGCCAGCAGCTTAGGACAGGGGAAGTACTATGAGCAGTTCTTC.

This chain connects TRBV19 to TRBJ2-2; 7 positions agree with TRBD1. V dropped 3 bases and J dropped 7; count of bases not matched to a gene: 11. The CDR3 contains 16 residues. Germline lookup yields CDR1 LNHDA and CDR2 SQIVND (reference sequence). As DNA, the CDR3 is TGTGCCAGTAGTATTCGGGAACGGGACAGAAACGGGGAGCTGTTTTTT. This encodes CASSIRERDRNGELFF.

The chain joins TRBV1 to TRBJ2-2; the table's D gene call, TRBD2, was not cross checked with the DNA. TRBV1 is an annotated pseudogene. The CDR3 runs 17 residues. Written as DNA, the CDR3 is TGCACCAGCAGTCCTACTAGCGGGGGCCAGAACACCGGGGAGCTGTTTTTT. This sequence encodes CTSSPTSGGQNTGELFF.

The chain couples TRBV24-1 to TRBJ2-1, with TRBD2 matching 9 bases. The CDR3 consists of 16 residues. V gave up 6 bases and J gave up 2 bases; unmatched junction bases: 7. Germline lookup yields CDR1 KGHDR and CDR2 SFDVKD. CDR3 amino acids: CATSRNAGGTYNEQFF. The CDR3 coding sequence is TGTGCCACCAGTAGGAACGCGGGGGGGACCTACAATGAGCAGTTCTTC.

The chain carries TRBV19 and TRBJ2-5, with 8 bases lining up with TRBD2. The CDR3 is made up of 13 amino acids. The germline CDR1 and CDR2 sequences are LNHDA and SQIVND (reference sequence). V trimming: 4 bases; J trimming: 4 bases; junction bases outside the gene matches: 2. For the CDR3, the DNA is TGTGCCAGTAGTACACTAGCGGTAGAGACCCAGTACTTC. It codes for CASSTLAVETQYF.

This clone occurred once. This chain uses TRBV6-6 with TRBJ1-3, with 10 bases fitting TRBD1. Unmatched junction bases numbered 7, after V lost 6 bases and J lost 2 bases. There are 16 residues in the CDR3. Per germline, CDR1 MNHNY and CDR2 SVGAGI (reference sequence). The CDR3 spells CASSPGDRGPGNTIYF. Written as DNA, the CDR3 is TGTGCCAGCAGCCCGGGAGACAGGGGGCCTGGAAACACCATATATTTT.

The chain employs TRBV6-5 and TRBJ2-7, with D hard to call. The CDR3 contains 16 residues. Germline CDR1 and CDR2: MNHEY and SVGAGI. V was pared by 0 bases and J by 0 bases, with 12 bases between. CDR3: CASSYSTSASSYEQYF. CDR3 nucleotide sequence: TGTGCCAGCAGTTACTCGACCAGCGCCAGCTCCTACGAGCAGTACTTC.

The chain uses TRBV11-2 and TRBJ1-1; 9 bases line up with TRBD1. This CDR3 is 14 amino acids long. Trimming at V came to 4 bases and at J to 5 bases, leaving 5 bases not matched to a gene. CDR1 is SGHAT and CDR2 is FQNNGV in the germline V gene. CDR3 nucleotide sequence: TGTGCCAGCAGCTGGGGACAGGGAGGTACTGAAGCTTTCTTT. The encoded protein is CASSWGQGGTEAFF. The entire variable domain, with the rest obtained from reference TRBV11-2 and TRBJ1-1, is as follows: EAGVAQSPRYKIIEKRQSVAFWCNPISGHATLYWYQQILGQGPKLLIQFQNNGVVDDSQLPKDRFSAERLKGVDSTLKIQPAKLEDSAVYLCASSWGQGGTEAFFGQGTRLTVV.

The chain joins TRBV6-1 to TRBJ1-2, with D perhaps matching TRBD1 (5 bases). V dropped 1 base and J dropped 3 bases, with 12 bases sitting between them. The CDR3 length is 15 residues. Per germline, CDR1 MNHNS and CDR2 SASEGT. The CDR3 sequence is CASSEGGAGYYGYTF. The CDR3 DNA is TGTGCCAGCAGTGAAGGCGGTGCAGGGTACTATGGCTACACCTTC.